This T cell receptor beta chain was identified during a study of shared clonotypes between healthy human individuals. Study background: Sampling drew on donors who were two women and a few men aged 18 to 49. Points from the study as a whole: Rarefaction gave evidence that sorted-subset sequencing remained incomplete despite large depth. Among donors, clonotype sharing was expected to be affected by sequencing depth.

As defined, naive CD8 cells were CD45RO-negative and positively selected for CCR7, with terminally differentiated effector memory CD45RA+ cells excluded. Donors had no recently reported acute infections or vaccinations and were HIV-negative. As to this clone: Its antigen is not identified.

CDR1 is ENHRY, CDR2 SYGVKD, per germline. This CDR3 is 18 amino acids long. Trimming took off 4 bases at V and 4 bases at J, with 25 bases between the two ends. Sequencing was performed with immunoSEQ multiplex PCR; in TCRdb, only in-frame clones are kept and a portion is missing. The table records some 1,900,000 clones, less than 95% of them present only once. Sequenced material: naive CD8+ T cells sorted from blood. The chain carries TRBV10-3 and TRBJ2-5; D is possibly TRBD1 or TRBD2 (6 bases each). The receptor's source is a man younger than 35 in good health. The CDR3 nucleotides read TGTGCCATCAGTGCGGAGGACAGCACGGACTACGGACCAGAGACCCAGTACTTC. This codes for CAISAEDSTDYGPETQYF.